This T cell receptor beta chain derives from a study of graft-versus-host responses after intestinal transplantation. Study details: In this cohort, recipients had multivisceral, liver-intestinal, or isolated intestinal transplants. Every recipient underwent anti-thymocyte globulin induction, then tacrolimus and steroids for two to four years.

General observations from the study: High graft-versus-host to host-versus-graft clonal ratios were seen in allografts of patients with graft-donor T cell macrochimerism. Some GvH clones appeared in ileal mucosa or blood before recipient bone marrow.

TCRdb's copy holds only in-frame clones and misses some; the assay was immunoSEQ multiplex PCR. The table lists tens of thousands of clones, more than 80% of them singletons. A remark on this clone: Its matching antigen is unknown.

This specimen was unstimulated CD8+ T cells sorted from spleen or lymph node cells, taken before intestinal transplant. The TCR comes from a human donor who received an intestinal transplant.

The CDR3 DNA sequence: TGCGCCAGCAGCCCACCGACTAGCGGGAGGGACAATGAGCAGTTCTTC. This encodes CASSPPTSGRDNEQFF. The V and J genes are TRBV5-1 and TRBJ2-1; TRBD2 matches 14 bases. Unmatched junction bases numbered 5, after V lost 4 bases and J lost 5 bases. CDR3 size: 16 residues. Germline V CDR1 and CDR2: SGHRS, YFSETQ.